This TCR beta chain emerged from a study of OX40 agonist ivuxolimab in advanced cancers. Broader study findings: Not determined was the antigen specificity of the expanded peripheral T cells. The mean number of expanded clones was higher in CD8+ T cells than in CD4+.

Regarding this clone: Its cognate antigen is unknown.

Some clones are missing from TCRdb's copy, which holds only in-frame ones; the method was immunoSEQ multiplex PCR. Of roughly 69,000 clones detected, 87% appear once; the ten largest clones hold about 4.1%. From germline, CDR1 is GTSNPN and CDR2 SVGIG (reference sequence). CDR3 length: 11 residues. The ends were cut back, 5 bases at V and 5 bases at J, with 10 bases in the middle. This rearrangement joins TRBV30 to TRBJ2-7; D call uncertain. The material sequenced was CD4+ or CD8+ T cells sorted from blood, taken in a trial of the OX40 agonist ivuxolimab. This clonotype originated in an adult with an advanced solid tumor such as melanoma, head and neck, liver or kidney cancer. This CDR3 is CAWCLEHEQYF. Written as DNA, the CDR3 is TGTGCCTGGTGTCTAGAGCACGAGCAGTACTTC.